This is a list of T cell receptor beta chains from one sample in a study of blood T cell repertoires in COVID-19. The repertoire was sequenced with immunoSEQ multiplex PCR; TCRdb's copy has only in-frame clones and lacks some. The table shows 200,000 to 250,000 clones, with roughly 89% occurring only once. Sequences were obtained from PBMCs or T cells enriched from blood (not recorded which). The source of these receptors is a man aged 30-40 years who had been exposed to COVID-19. The CDR3 runs from the conserved cysteine through the conserved F or W. D genes are given only for firm matches. Rows may omit the clone size; those that give it use once, few, many or a size class.

j_call: TRBJ2-3; d_call: TRBD1; clone_size: -; v_call: TRBV5-4; cdr3_aa: CASSTHRGDRATRTDTQYF; cdr3_nt: TGTGCCAGCAGCACCCACCGGGGAGACAGGGCAACCCGCACAGATACGCAGTATTTT
j_call: TRBJ2-5; d_call: -; clone_size: -; v_call: TRBV5-4; cdr3_aa: CASSVEAPETQYF; cdr3_nt: TGTGCCAGCAGCGTAGAGGCCCCGGAGACCCAGTACTTC
j_call: TRBJ2-1; d_call: -; clone_size: -; v_call: TRBV6-2/TRBV6-3; cdr3_aa: CASSNQAFLYNEQFF; cdr3_nt: TGTGCCAGCAGTAACCAGGCATTCCTCTACAATGAGCAGTTCTTC
j_call: TRBJ2-3; d_call: TRBD2; clone_size: -; v_call: TRBV5-4; cdr3_aa: CASSLTSGGYSTDTQYF; cdr3_nt: TGTGCCAGCAGCCTGACTAGCGGGGGGTATTCCACAGATACGCAGTATTTT
j_call: TRBJ2-3; d_call: TRBD2; clone_size: -; v_call: TRBV5-1; cdr3_aa: CASSPGGGQGDTQYF; cdr3_nt: TGCGCCAGCAGCCCAGGCGGGGGTCAGGGAGATACGCAGTATTTT
j_call: TRBJ1-5; d_call: -; clone_size: -; v_call: TRBV12-3/TRBV12-4; cdr3_aa: CASSSGGGGPQHF; cdr3_nt: TGTGCCAGCAGTTCGGGTGGGGGAGGGCCCCAGCATTTT
j_call: TRBJ1-5; d_call: -; clone_size: -; v_call: TRBV4-2; cdr3_aa: CASSQEGLGQPQHF; cdr3_nt: TGTGCCAGCAGCCAAGAGGGACTAGGTCAGCCCCAGCATTTT
j_call: TRBJ1-2; d_call: TRBD1; clone_size: -; v_call: TRBV30; cdr3_aa: CACIGTGIYGYTF; cdr3_nt: TGTGCCTGCATAGGGACAGGAATCTATGGCTACACCTTC
j_call: TRBJ1-2; d_call: TRBD1; clone_size: once; v_call: TRBV14; cdr3_aa: CASSHRGLFNYGYTF; cdr3_nt: TGTGCCAGCAGCCATAGGGGGCTTTTTAACTATGGCTACACCTTC
j_call: TRBJ1-2; d_call: -; clone_size: once; v_call: TRBV2; cdr3_aa: CAPGGYPYGYTF; cdr3_nt: TGTGCCCCCGGCGGTTACCCGTATGGCTACACCTTC
j_call: TRBJ2-5; d_call: -; clone_size: -; v_call: TRBV5-1; cdr3_aa: CASSFTYSGLETQYF; cdr3_nt: TGCGCCAGCAGCTTCACCTACTCGGGATTGGAGACCCAGTACTTC
j_call: TRBJ2-7; d_call: TRBD2; clone_size: -; v_call: TRBV18; cdr3_aa: CASSPPIIAGGPYEQYF; cdr3_nt: TGTGCCAGCTCACCACCGATTATTGCGGGGGGGCCATACGAGCAGTACTTC
j_call: TRBJ2-1; d_call: TRBD2; clone_size: once; v_call: TRBV6-5; cdr3_aa: CASSRLAGGRNEQFF; cdr3_nt: TGTGCCAGCAGCCGGCTAGCGGGGGGGAGAAATGAGCAGTTCTTC
j_call: TRBJ2-2; d_call: -; clone_size: -; v_call: TRBV12-2; cdr3_aa: CASRFPAGGINTGELFF; cdr3_nt: TGTGCAAGTCGCTTTCCCGCGGGAGGGATTAACACCGGGGAGCTGTTTTTT
j_call: TRBJ2-3; d_call: TRBD2; clone_size: -; v_call: TRBV6-5; cdr3_aa: CAAGGGEGRTDTQYF; cdr3_nt: TGTGCCGCCGGGGGGGGCGAGGGGCGCACAGATACGCAGTATTTT
j_call: TRBJ2-2; d_call: TRBD2; clone_size: -; v_call: TRBV5-4; cdr3_aa: CASSPSGGRWRGGELFF; cdr3_nt: TGTGCCAGCAGCCCTAGCGGGGGGAGATGGAGAGGCGGGGAGCTGTTTTTT
j_call: TRBJ2-7; d_call: TRBD2; clone_size: -; v_call: TRBV10-3; cdr3_aa: CAISLAGPKPEQYF; cdr3_nt: TGTGCCATCAGTTTAGCGGGTCCGAAACCCGAGCAGTACTTC
j_call: TRBJ2-3; d_call: TRBD2; clone_size: -; v_call: TRBV2; cdr3_aa: CASSGLAGGSTDTQYF; cdr3_nt: TGTGCCAGCAGCGGGCTGGCGGGGGGATCCACAGATACGCAGTATTTT
j_call: TRBJ1-3; d_call: TRBD1; clone_size: -; v_call: TRBV3-1/TRBV3-2; cdr3_aa: CASSRTGGIPSSSGNTIYF; cdr3_nt: TGTGCCAGCTCCCGGACAGGGGGGATTCCCTCATCCTCTGGAAACACCATATATTTT
j_call: TRBJ1-2; d_call: -; clone_size: -; v_call: TRBV5-1; cdr3_aa: CASSYGGGDGYGYTF; cdr3_nt: TGCGCCAGCAGTTACGGTGGGGGGGATGGCTATGGCTACACCTTC
j_call: TRBJ2-3; d_call: TRBD2; clone_size: once; v_call: TRBV5-4; cdr3_aa: CASSVASGGAHGDTQYF; cdr3_nt: TGTGCCAGCAGCGTTGCTAGCGGGGGGGCTCATGGGGATACGCAGTATTTT
j_call: TRBJ2-7; d_call: TRBD2; clone_size: -; v_call: TRBV5-1; cdr3_aa: CASSKRAGGPSYEQYF; cdr3_nt: TGCGCCAGCAGCAAACGAGCGGGGGGGCCGAGTTACGAGCAGTACTTC
j_call: TRBJ2-2; d_call: -; clone_size: -; v_call: TRBV6-6; cdr3_aa: CASSYSRQPTGELFF; cdr3_nt: TGTGCCAGCAGTTACTCACGACAGCCCACCGGGGAGCTGTTTTTT
j_call: TRBJ2-1; d_call: TRBD2; clone_size: -; v_call: TRBV5-6; cdr3_aa: CASSLEAAGVSYNEQFF; cdr3_nt: TGTGCCAGCAGCTTGGAGGCAGCGGGGGTTTCCTACAATGAGCAGTTCTTC
j_call: TRBJ2-3; d_call: TRBD2; clone_size: -; v_call: TRBV29-1; cdr3_aa: CSVEVAGFPTDTQYF; cdr3_nt: TGCAGCGTTGAGGTAGCGGGGTTCCCCACAGATACGCAGTATTTT
j_call: TRBJ1-6; d_call: TRBD1; clone_size: -; v_call: TRBV28; cdr3_aa: CASSLTRGPYSPLHF; cdr3_nt: TGTGCCAGCAGTTTGACCAGGGGGCCGTATTCACCCCTCCACTTT
j_call: TRBJ2-3; d_call: -; clone_size: -; v_call: TRBV5-1; cdr3_aa: CASSLVGGLTDTQYF; cdr3_nt: TGCGCCAGCAGCTTGGTAGGGGGTCTCACAGATACGCAGTATTTT
j_call: TRBJ1-6; d_call: -; clone_size: few; v_call: TRBV7-9; cdr3_aa: CASVRDSYNSPLHF; cdr3_nt: TGTGCCAGCGTGCGGGACTCCTATAATTCACCCCTCCACTTT
j_call: TRBJ2-5; d_call: -; clone_size: -; v_call: TRBV24-1; cdr3_aa: CATTGGFAGALQETQYF; cdr3_nt: TGTGCCACCACCGGAGGATTCGCGGGGGCCCTACAAGAGACCCAGTACTTC
j_call: TRBJ1-1; d_call: -; clone_size: -; v_call: TRBV5-1; cdr3_aa: CASSLIVGGYDTEAFF; cdr3_nt: TGCGCCAGCAGCTTGATTGTGGGGGGATACGACACTGAAGCTTTCTTT
j_call: TRBJ2-1; d_call: TRBD1; clone_size: -; v_call: TRBV4-3; cdr3_aa: CASSQDRGPDEQFF; cdr3_nt: TGCGCCAGCAGCCAGGACAGGGGGCCGGATGAGCAGTTCTTC